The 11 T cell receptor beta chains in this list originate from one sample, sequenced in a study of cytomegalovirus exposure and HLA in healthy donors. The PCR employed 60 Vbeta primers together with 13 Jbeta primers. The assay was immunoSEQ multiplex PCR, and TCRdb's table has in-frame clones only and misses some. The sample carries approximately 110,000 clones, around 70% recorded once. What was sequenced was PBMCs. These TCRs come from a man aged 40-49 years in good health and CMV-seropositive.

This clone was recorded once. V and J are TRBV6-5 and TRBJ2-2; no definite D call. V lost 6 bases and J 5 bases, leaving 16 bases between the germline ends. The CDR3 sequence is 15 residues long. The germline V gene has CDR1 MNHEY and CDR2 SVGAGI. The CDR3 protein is CASSETDFGTGELFF. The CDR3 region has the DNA TGTGCCAGCAGCGAGACTGATTTTGGGACCGGGGAGCTGTTTTTT.

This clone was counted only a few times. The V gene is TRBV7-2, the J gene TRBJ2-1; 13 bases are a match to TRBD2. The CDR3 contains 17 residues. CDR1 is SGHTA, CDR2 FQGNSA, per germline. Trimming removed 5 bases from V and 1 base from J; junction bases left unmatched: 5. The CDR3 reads CASSHGLAGASYNEQFF. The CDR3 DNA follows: TGTGCCAGCAGCCACGGACTAGCGGGAGCTTCCTACAATGAGCAGTTCTTC.

In DNA, the CDR3 is TGTGCCAGCAGCTTATACGGCTTGACTACTCAATACGAGCAGTACGTC. Protein sequence: CASSLYGLTTQYEQYV. The chain combines TRBV7-8 with TRBJ2-7, with a tentative D call TRBD2 (5 bases). CDR1 SGHVS and CDR2 FQNEAQ come from the germline V gene. CDR3 length: 16 amino acids. The V gene lost 2 bases and the J gene lost 4 bases, with 18 bases spanning the gap.

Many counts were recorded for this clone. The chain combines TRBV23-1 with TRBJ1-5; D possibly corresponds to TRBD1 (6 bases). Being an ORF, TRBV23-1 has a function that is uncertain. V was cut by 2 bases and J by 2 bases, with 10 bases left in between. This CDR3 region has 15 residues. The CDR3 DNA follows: TGCGCCAGCAGTCAAAACAGGGCGGGCAATCAGCCCCAGCATTTT. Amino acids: CASSQNRAGNQPQHF.

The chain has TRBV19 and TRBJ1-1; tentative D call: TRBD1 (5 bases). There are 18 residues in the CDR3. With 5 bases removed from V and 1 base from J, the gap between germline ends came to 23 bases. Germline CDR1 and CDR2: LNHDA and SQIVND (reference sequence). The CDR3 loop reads CASSFLTGTGGGNTEAFF. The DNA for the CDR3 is TGTGCCAGTAGTTTTTTAACCGGGACCGGGGGGGGGAACACTGAAGCTTTCTTT.

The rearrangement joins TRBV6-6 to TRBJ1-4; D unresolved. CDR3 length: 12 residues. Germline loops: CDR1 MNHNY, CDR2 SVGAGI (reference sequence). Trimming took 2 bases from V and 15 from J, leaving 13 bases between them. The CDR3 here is CASSYRTQDLFF. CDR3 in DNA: TGTGCCAGCAGTTACAGAACCCAGGATTTGTTTTTT.

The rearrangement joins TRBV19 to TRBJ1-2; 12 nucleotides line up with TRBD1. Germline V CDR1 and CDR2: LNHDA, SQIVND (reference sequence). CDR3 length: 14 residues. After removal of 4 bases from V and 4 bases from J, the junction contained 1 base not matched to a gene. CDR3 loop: CASSRDRGLYGYTF. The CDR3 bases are TGTGCCAGTAGTAGGGACAGGGGGCTCTATGGCTACACCTTC.

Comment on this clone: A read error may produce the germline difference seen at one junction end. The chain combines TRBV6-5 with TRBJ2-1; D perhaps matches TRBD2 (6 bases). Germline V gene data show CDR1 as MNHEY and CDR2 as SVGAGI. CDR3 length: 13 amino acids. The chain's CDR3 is CASSYHATSYLIF. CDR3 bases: TGTGCCAGCAGTTACCATGCGACTAGTTACCTCATCTTC.

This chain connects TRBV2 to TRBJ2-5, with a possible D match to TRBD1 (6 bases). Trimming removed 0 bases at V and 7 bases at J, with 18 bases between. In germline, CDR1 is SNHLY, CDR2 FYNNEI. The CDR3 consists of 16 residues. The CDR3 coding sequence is TGTGCCAGCAGTGAAGCAACAGGGACCAGGCGAGGGACCCAGTACTTC. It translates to CASSEATGTRRGTQYF.

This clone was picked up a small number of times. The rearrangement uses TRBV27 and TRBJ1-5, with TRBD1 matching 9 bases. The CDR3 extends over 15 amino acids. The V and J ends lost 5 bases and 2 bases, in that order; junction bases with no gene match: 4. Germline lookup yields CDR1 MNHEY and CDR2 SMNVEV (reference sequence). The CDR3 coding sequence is TGTGCCAGCAGTCTCACAGGGGGCGGCAATCAGCCCCAGCATTTT. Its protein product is CASSLTGGGNQPQHF.

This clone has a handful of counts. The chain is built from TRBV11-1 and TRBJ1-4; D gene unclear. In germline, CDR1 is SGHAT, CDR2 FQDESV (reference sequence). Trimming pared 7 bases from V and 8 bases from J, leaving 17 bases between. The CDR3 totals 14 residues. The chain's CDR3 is CASTPSRVEEKLFF. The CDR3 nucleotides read TGTGCCAGCACCCCATCGAGGGTTGAAGAAAAACTGTTTTTT.